This TCR beta chain is drawn from a study of T-cell reconstitution after alpha-beta-depleted transplantation in children. Points from the study as a whole: Once a year had passed after transplant, T-cell counts and diversity came mostly from newly produced T cells. It was surviving recipient T cells and thymic progenitors that gave some patients high TCRbeta diversity at day 60. Expanded clones from the graft, numbering several hundred, reportedly supplied alpha-beta T cells about two months after transplant.

On this clonotype: Its antigen is unidentified. Given a much more abundant clone one base away, this may be a read error.

Trimming pared 2 bases from V and 2 bases from J, leaving 4 bases between. CDR1 is SGHAT and CDR2 is FQNNGV in the germline V gene. The CDR3 contains 12 residues. This sample's TCRbeta library carried unique molecular identifier barcodes. TCRdb fed the PCR reads into MiXCR, producing one record per CDR3 protein. The sample includes about 60,000 distinct CDR3 sequences, around 40% of them seen just once. The chain combines TRBV11-2 with TRBJ2-7, with D unclear. The sample consisted of PBMCs, mostly from graft donor cells, taken 360 days after TCRalphabeta/CD19-depleted stem cell transplant. The receptor was isolated from a male patient aged 10-17 years who had a stem cell transplant for acute lymphoblastic leukemia, so the T cells may come from the graft donor. CDR3 sequence (DNA): TGTGCCAGCAGCTTATTCCCCTACGAGCAGTACTTC. Translated, it gives CASSLFPYEQYF.